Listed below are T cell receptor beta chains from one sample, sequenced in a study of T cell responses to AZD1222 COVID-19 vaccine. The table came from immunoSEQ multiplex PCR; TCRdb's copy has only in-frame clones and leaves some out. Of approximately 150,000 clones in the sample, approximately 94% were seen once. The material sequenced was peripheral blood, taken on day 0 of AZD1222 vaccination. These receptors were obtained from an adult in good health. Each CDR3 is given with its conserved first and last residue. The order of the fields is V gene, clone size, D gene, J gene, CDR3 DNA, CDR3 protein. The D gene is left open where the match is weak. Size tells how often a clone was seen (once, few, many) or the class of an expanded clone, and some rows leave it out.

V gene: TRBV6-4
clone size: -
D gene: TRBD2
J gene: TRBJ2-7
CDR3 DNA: TGTGCCAGCAGCCCTACTAATAGACTAGCGGGAGCATACGAGCAGTACTTC
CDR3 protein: CASSPTNRLAGAYEQYF

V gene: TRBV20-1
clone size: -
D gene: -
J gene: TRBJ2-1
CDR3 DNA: TGCAGTGCTAGTTCAGCCAGACAGTTCTTC
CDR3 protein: CSASSARQFF

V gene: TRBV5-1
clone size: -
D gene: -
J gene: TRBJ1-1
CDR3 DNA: TGCGCCAGCAGCCCTCTGGGGGGGGGTGGCACTGAAGCTTTCTTT
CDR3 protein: CASSPLGGGGTEAFF

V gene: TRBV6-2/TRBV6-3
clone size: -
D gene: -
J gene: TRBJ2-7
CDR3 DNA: TGTGCCAGCAGCCGTAAATGGGCCTTGGGGGAGCAGTACTTC
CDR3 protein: CASSRKWALGEQYF

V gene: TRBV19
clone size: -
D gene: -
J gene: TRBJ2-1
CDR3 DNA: TGTGCCAGTAGTATAAGGGGAACGGGGAAGTACAATGAGCAGTTCTTC
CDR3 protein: CASSIRGTGKYNEQFF

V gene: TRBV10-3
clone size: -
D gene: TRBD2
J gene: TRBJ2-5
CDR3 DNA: TGTGCCATCAGTGGGAGGACTAGCGGGAAAGAGACCCAGTACTTC
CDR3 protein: CAISGRTSGKETQYF

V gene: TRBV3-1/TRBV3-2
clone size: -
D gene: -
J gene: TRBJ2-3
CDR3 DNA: TGTGCCAGCAGCTTTAGCGCCAGCACAGATACGCAGTATTTT
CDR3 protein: CASSFSASTDTQYF

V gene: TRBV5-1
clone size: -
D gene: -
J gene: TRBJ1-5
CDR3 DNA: TGCGCCAGCAGCCCCCGAGGGGGGTCTCAGCCCCAGCATTTT
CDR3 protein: CASSPRGGSQPQHF

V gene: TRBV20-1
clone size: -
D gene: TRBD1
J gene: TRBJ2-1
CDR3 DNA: TGCAGTGCTAGTTGGGACAGGGGGCAAAATGAGCAGTTCTTC
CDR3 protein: CSASWDRGQNEQFF

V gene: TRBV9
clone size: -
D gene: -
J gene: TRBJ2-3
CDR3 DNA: TGTGCCAGCAGCCTCAATTGGATACGCACAGATACGCAGTATTTT
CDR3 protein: CASSLNWIRTDTQYF

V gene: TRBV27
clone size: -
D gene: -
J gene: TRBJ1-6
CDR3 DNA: TGTGCCAGCAGTCTACAGGGAAACTATAATTCACCCCTCCACTTT
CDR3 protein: CASSLQGNYNSPLHF

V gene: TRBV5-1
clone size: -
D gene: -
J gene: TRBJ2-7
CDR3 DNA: TGCGCCAGCAGCCATAAGGGGGAGGGAGCCTACGAGCAGTACTTC
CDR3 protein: CASSHKGEGAYEQYF

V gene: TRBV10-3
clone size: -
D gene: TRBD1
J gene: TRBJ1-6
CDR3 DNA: TGTGCCATCAGTGAGCGGACAGGGCGGACCTATAATTCACCCCTCCACTTT
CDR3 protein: CAISERTGRTYNSPLHF

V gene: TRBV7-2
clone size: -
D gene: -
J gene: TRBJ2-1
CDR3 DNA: TGTGCCAGCAGCTTAGGGTCCAGGGGAGGCAATGAGCAGTTCTTC
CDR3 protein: CASSLGSRGGNEQFF

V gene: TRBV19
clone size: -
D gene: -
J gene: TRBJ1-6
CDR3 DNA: TGTGCCAGTAGGGAACCGGGACGCAATTCACCCCTCCACTTT
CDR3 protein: CASREPGRNSPLHF

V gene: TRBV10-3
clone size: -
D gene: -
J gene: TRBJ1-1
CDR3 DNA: TGTGCCATCAGGGGGGAGGGCACTGAAGCTTTCTTT
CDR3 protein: CAIRGEGTEAFF

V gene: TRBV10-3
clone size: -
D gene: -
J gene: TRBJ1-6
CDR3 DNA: TGTGCCATCAGTGAGTCGACCCCAGAATCACCCCTCCACTTT
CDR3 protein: CAISESTPESPLHF

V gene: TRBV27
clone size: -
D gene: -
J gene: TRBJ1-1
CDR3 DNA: TGTGCCAGCAGTCTCACAGGGACAAGGAACACTGAAGCTTTCTTT
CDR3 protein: CASSLTGTRNTEAFF

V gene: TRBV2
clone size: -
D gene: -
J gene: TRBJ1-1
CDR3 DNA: TGTGCCAGCAGTGAAGCCCGGGCCACTGAAGCTTTCTTT
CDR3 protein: CASSEARATEAFF

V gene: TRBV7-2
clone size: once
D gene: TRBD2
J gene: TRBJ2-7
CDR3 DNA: TGTGCCAGCAGCTTAGATTCGGGGGGCTACGAGCAGTACTTC
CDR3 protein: CASSLDSGGYEQYF

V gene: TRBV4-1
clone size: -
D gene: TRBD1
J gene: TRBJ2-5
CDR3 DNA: TGCGCCAGCAGCCAAGATGGGACAGGGTGGGAGACCCAGTACTTC
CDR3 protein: CASSQDGTGWETQYF

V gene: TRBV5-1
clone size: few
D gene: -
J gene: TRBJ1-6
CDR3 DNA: TGCGCCAGCAGTTTGGGCGATCAGGGTTTTAATTCACCCCTCCACTTT
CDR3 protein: CASSLGDQGFNSPLHF

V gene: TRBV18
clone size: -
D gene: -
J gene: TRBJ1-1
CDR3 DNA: TGTGCCAGCTCCACCTCGGACACTGAAGCTTTCTTT
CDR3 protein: CASSTSDTEAFF

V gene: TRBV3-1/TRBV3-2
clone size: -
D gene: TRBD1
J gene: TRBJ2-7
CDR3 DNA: TGTGCCAGCAGCCAAGAACCTCACAGGGGTCACGAGCAGTACTTC
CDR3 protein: CASSQEPHRGHEQYF

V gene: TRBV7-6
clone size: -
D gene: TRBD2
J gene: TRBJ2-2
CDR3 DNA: TGTGCCAGCAGCTTTACTCGGGCGGGAGGGGCCGGGGAGCTGTTTTTT
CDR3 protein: CASSFTRAGGAGELFF

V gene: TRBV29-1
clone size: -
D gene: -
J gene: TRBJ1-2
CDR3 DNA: TGCAGCGTTGATTCGCTGAGCGGCGGAGACTTATGGAGCTACACCTTC
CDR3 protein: CSVDSLSGGDLWSYTF

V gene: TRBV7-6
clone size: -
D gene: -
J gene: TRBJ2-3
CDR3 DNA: TGTGCCAGCAGCCTCACACAGGGACGGATCGCAGATACGCAGTATTTT
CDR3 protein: CASSLTQGRIADTQYF

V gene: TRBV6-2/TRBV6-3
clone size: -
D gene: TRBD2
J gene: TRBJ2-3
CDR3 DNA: TGTGCCAGCAGTTATCTATTCACCCCACTAGCGGGGGAGCCAGATACGCAGTATTTT
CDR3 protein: CASSYLFTPLAGEPDTQYF

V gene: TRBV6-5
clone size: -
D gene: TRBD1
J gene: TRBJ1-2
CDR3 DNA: TGTGCCAGCCGCAGGGGGACACTCTATGGCTACACCTTC
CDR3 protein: CASRRGTLYGYTF

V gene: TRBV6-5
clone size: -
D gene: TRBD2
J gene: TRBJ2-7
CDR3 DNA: TGTGCCAGCAGGAGGTCGGGGGGTTCCACCTACGAGCAGTACTTC
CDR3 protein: CASRRSGGSTYEQYF

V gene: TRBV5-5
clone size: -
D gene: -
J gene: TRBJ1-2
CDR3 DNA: TGTGCCAGCAGCTTGGACGGACCATATGGCTACACCTTC
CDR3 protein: CASSLDGPYGYTF

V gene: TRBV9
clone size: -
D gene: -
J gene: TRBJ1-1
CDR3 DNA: TGTGCCAGCAGCGTAGATCTATCGAACACTGAAGCTTTCTTT
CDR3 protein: CASSVDLSNTEAFF

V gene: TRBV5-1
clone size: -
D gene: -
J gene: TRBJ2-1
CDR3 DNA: TGCGCCAGCAGCATGACAGGAAACTCCTACAATGAGCAGTTCTTC
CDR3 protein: CASSMTGNSYNEQFF

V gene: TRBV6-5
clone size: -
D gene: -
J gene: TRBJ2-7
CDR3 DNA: TGTGCCAGCGGCTCCTACGAGCAGTACTTC
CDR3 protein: CASGSYEQYF

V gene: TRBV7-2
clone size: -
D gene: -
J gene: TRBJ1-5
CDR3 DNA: TGTGCCAGCAGCCCCCTTTGGGGGATCAATCAGCCCCAGCATTTT
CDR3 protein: CASSPLWGINQPQHF

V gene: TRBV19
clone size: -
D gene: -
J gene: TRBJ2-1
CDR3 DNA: TGTGCCAGTAGTAGGTGGGGTGAGCAGTTCTTC
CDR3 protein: CASSRWGEQFF

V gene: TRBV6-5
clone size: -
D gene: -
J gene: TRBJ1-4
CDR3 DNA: TGTGCCAGCAGTTACTCGAGAGGTGGAGGTTTACTGTTTTTT
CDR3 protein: CASSYSRGGGLLFF

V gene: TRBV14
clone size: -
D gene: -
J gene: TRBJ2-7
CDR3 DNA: TGTGCCAGCAGCCCACGACAGGCCGGCTCCTACGAGCAGTACTTC
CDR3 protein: CASSPRQAGSYEQYF

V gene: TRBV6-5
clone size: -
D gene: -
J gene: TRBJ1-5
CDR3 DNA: TGTGCCAGCAGTTCCGACAGTAGCAATCAGCCCCAGCATTTT
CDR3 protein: CASSSDSSNQPQHF

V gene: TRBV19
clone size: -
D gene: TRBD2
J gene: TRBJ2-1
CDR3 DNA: TGTGCCAGCAGGAGGGAGGGCCTCAATGAGCAGTTCTTC
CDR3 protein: CASRREGLNEQFF

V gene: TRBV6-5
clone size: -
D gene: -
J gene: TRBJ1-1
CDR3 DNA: TGTGCCAGCAGCCACCGACTTGGGAACACTGAAGCTTTCTTT
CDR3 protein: CASSHRLGNTEAFF

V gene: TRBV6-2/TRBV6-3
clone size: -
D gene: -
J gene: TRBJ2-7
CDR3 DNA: TGTGCCAGCAGTTACTCGAGAGCTACCTCCTACGAGCAGTACTTC
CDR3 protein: CASSYSRATSYEQYF

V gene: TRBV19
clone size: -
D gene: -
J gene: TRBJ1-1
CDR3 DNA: TGTGCCAGTAGTATAGGGATCATTCGGAACACTGAAGCTTTCTTT
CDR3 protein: CASSIGIIRNTEAFF

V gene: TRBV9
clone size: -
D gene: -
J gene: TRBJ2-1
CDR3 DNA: TGTGCCAGCAGCGTAGGAGGAGCGAGGAACAATGAGCAGTTCTTC
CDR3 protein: CASSVGGARNNEQFF

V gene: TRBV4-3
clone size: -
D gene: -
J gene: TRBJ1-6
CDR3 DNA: TGCGCCAGCAGCCAACGGACAGAGAGGAGCTCCTATAATTCACCCCTCCACTTT
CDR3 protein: CASSQRTERSSYNSPLHF

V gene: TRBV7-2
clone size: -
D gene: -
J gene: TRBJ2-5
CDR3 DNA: TGTGCCAGCAGGCTCCCCCCCTCGGAGACCCAGTACTTC
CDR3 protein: CASRLPPSETQYF

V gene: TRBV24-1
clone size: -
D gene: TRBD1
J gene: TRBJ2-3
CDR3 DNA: TGTGCCACCAGTGATTCGACAGGGGTGGCAGATACGCAGTATTTT
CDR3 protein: CATSDSTGVADTQYF

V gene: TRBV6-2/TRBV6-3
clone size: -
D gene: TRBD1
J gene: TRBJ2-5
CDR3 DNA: TGTGCCAGCAGCCGAATGAAGGACAGGGTGAAAGAGACCCAGTACTTC
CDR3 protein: CASSRMKDRVKETQYF

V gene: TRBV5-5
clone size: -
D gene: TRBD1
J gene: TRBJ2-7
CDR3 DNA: TGTGCCAGCAGTTTCGGGACAGGGGGTTACGAGCAGTACTTC
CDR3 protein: CASSFGTGGYEQYF

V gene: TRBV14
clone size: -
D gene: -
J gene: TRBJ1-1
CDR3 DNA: TGTGCCAGCAGCCAAGTAGGTGGGGTCTCGGAAGCTTTCTTT
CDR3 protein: CASSQVGGVSEAFF

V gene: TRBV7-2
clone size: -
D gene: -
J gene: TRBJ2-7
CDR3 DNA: TGTGCCAGCAGCCCCGGAGGCCTTAACTACGAGCAGTACTTC
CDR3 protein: CASSPGGLNYEQYF

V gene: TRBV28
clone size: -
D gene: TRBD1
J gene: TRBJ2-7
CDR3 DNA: TGTGCCAGCAGTTCGCTGGCCGACCGGACAGGGGAGGAAGAGCAGTACTTC
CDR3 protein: CASSSLADRTGEEEQYF

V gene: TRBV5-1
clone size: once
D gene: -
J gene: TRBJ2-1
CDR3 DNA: TGCGCCAGCAGCTTGGGAGTATCCCATTACAATGAGCAGTTCTTC
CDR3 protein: CASSLGVSHYNEQFF

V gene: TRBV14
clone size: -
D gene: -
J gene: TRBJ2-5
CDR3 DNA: TGTGCCAGCAGCCACACAGGAGGGGGAGAGACCCAGTACTTC
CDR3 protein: CASSHTGGGETQYF

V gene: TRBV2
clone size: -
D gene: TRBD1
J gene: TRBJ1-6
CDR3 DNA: TGTGCCAGCAGTCGGACAGGGGTAGCGATGCGTTCACCCCTCCACTTT
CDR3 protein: CASSRTGVAMRSPLHF